This TCR beta chain was captured by sequencing in a study of T-cell reconstitution after alpha-beta-depleted transplantation in children (dated by TCRdb to between 2015 and 2016). About the investigation overall: The study quantitatively tracked T-cell immune reconstitution after TCRalphabeta/CD19-depleted allogeneic hematopoietic cell transplantation in children using TCR repertoire profiling.

Library prep was done by PCR. These reads were obtained on an Illumina HiSeq 2500. TCR library preparation used molecular barcoding, with unique molecular identifiers applied to normalize quantification of the TCRbeta repertoire. The public sequencing data were trimmed at Q25 with fastp and processed into clonotypes with MiXCR by TCRdb, which kept only in-frame beta chains. CDR3 protein sequences are deduplicated, and each keeps its most common genes and DNA. Here the sample has some 240,000 distinct CDR3 sequences; 7.5% to 10% occur a single time. 5.1% of the sample rests with the top ten. CDR1 and CDR2, looked up from the germline V gene (reference sequence), are DFQATT and SNEGSKA. CDR3 length: 13 amino acids, cysteine to phenylalanine. The CDR3 DNA has 39 bases and is translated from base 1. Trimming removed 6 bases from V and 0 bases from J, leaving 11 bases between the germline ends. Many counts were recorded for this clonotype. Its antigen is currently not known. Per-base quality was not reported, and no clone a single base away is much larger than it.

This TCR came from a human donor who donated a stem cell graft to a child with SCID. This receptor chain uses TRBV20-1 and TRBJ1-2, with no confidently assigned D gene. The source was PBMCs from the stem cell graft donor, collected from the stem cell graft. At the DNA level, the sequence is TGCAGTGCGAAACAGTATACTAACTATGGCTACACCTTC. Translated, it reads CSAKQYTNYGYTF.